What follows describes a single TCR beta chain. Its antigen remains unknown. The same CDR3 arises from other DNA sequences in this sample as well. This table comes from immunoSEQ multiplex PCR, and its TCRdb copy is limited to in-frame clones, with some not included. Here the sample spans some 2.1 million clones, around 95% being singletons. The record originates from a study of shared clonotypes between healthy human individuals. In the study overall: CD8 memory received one plate per donor, CD8 naive two, CD4 memory three and CD4 naive three.

Regarding the study as a whole: Generation probability values for non-shared clonotypes were lower than those for clonotypes shared by all four donors. Memory subsets generally showed lower estimated richness than naive subsets. When naive CD4 clonotypes were compared across a few donors, about 5% were shared.

CDR1 and CDR2 from the germline V gene are SGDLS and YYNGEE. The CDR3 is 15 residues long. V gave up 0 bases and J gave up 3 bases, with 10 bases separating them. This clonotype was obtained from a man between 18 and 35 years old in good health. The sequenced sample consisted of naive CD4+ T cells sorted from blood. The subset was: CD45RA+ positively selected. V gene TRBV9 combines with J gene TRBJ2-1; no clear D gene. The CDR3 bases are TGTGCCAGCAGCGTAGCAGGTGGGAACTACAATGAGCAGTTCTTC. Translation gives CASSVAGGNYNEQFF.